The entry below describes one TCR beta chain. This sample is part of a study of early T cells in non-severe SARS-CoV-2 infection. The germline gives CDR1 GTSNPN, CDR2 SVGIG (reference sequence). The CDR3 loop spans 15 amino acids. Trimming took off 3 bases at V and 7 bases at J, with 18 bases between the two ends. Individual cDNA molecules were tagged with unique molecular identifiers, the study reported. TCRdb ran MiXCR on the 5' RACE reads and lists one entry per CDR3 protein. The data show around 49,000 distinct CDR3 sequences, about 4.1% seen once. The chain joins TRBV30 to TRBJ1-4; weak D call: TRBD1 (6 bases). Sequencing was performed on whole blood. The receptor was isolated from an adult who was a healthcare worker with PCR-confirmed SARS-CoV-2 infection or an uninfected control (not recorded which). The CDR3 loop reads CAWRESGAGGEKLFF. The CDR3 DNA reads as TGTGCCTGGAGGGAATCAGGGGCCGGGGGTGAAAAACTGTTTTTT.